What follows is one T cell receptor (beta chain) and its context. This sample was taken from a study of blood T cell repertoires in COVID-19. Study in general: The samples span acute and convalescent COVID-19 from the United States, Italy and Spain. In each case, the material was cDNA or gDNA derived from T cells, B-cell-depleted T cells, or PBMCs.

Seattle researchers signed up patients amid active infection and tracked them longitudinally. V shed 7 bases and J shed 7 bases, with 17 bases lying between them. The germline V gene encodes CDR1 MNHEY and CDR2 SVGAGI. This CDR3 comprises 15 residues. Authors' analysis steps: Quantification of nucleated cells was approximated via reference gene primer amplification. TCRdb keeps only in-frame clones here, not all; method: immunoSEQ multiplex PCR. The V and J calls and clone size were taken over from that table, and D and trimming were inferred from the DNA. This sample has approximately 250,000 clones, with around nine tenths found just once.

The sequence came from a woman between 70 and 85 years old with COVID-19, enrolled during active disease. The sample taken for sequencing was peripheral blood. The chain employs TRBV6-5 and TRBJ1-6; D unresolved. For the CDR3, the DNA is TGTGCCAGCAATCTACCGAGGGCGGGGAATTCACCCCTCCACTTT. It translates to CASNLPRAGNSPLHF.